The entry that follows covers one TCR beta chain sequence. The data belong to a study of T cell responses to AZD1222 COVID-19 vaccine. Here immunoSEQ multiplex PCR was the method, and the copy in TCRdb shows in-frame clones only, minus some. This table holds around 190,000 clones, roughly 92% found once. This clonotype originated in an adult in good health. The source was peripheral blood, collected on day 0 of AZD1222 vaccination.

CDR3 loop: CASSQDPTPYNEQFF. The CDR3 nucleotides read TGTGCCAGCAGCCAAGATCCCACACCATACAATGAGCAGTTCTTC. The chain uses TRBV3-1 (or the pseudogene TRBV3-2) and TRBJ2-1; no clear D gene. CDR1 is LGHDT and CDR2 is YNNKEL in the germline V gene (reference sequence). The CDR3 runs 15 residues. V was clipped by 0 bases and J by 4 bases, with 10 bases between them.